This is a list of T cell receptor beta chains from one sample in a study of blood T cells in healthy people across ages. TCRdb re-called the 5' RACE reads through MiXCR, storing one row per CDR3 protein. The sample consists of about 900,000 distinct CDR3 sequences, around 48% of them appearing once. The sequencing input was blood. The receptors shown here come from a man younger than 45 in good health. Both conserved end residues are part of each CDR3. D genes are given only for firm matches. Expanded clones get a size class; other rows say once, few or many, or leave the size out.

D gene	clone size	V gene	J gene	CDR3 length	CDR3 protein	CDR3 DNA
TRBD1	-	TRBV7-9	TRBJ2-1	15	CASSVSGTEFNEQFF	TGTGCCAGCAGCGTTTCCGGGACAGAGTTCAATGAGCAGTTCTTC
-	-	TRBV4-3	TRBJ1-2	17	CASSQGGARQGEYGYTF	TGCGCCAGCAGCCAAGGAGGGGCACGGCAGGGAGAGTATGGCTACACCTTC
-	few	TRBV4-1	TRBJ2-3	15	CASSQAPGSTDTQYF	TGCGCCAGCAGCCAGGCCCCCGGGAGCACAGATACGCAGTATTTT
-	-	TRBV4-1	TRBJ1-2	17	CASSHPGDAGFYYGYTF	TGCGCCAGCAGCCACCCTGGGGACGCTGGCTTTTACTATGGCTACACCTTC
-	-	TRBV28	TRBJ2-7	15	CASILKVRGSYEQYF	TGTGCCAGCATTTTAAAAGTGAGGGGATCCTACGAGCAGTACTTC
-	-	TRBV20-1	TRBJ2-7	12	CRARQTSYEQYF	TGCAGGGCTAGACAGACATCCTACGAGCAGTACTTC
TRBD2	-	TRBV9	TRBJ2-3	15	CASSDAAGGPDTQYF	TGTGCCAGCAGCGACGCAGCGGGGGGGCCAGATACGCAGTATTTT
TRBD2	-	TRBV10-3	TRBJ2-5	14	CAISLAGGQETQYF	TGTGCCATCAGCCTAGCGGGAGGTCAAGAGACCCAGTACTTC
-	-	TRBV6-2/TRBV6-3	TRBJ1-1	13	CASSYRVGTEAFF	TGTGCCAGCAGTTACAGGGTCGGGACTGAAGCTTTCTTT
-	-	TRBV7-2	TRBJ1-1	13	CASSLERSPEAFF	TGTGCCAGCAGCTTAGAAAGGTCCCCTGAAGCTTTCTTT
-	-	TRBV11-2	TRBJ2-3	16	CASSLALELESDTQYF	TGTGCCAGCAGCTTAGCTCTGGAGTTGGAATCGGATACGCAGTATTTT
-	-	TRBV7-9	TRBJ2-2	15	CASSFAGKNTGELFF	TGTGCCAGCAGCTTCGCAGGGAAGAATACCGGGGAGCTGTTTTTT
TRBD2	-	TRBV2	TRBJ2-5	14	CASGGLAGAETQYF	TGTGCCAGCGGGGGACTAGCGGGTGCAGAGACCCAGTACTTC
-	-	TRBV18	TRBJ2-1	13	CASSPQQGDEQFF	TGTGCCAGCTCACCACAGCAGGGTGATGAGCAGTTCTTC
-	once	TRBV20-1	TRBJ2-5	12	CSAPEGVETQYF	TGCAGTGCTCCCGAGGGGGTGGAGACCCAGTACTTC
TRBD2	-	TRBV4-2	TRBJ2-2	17	CASSQVGGGNNTGELFF	TGTGCCAGCAGCCAAGTGGGCGGGGGGAACAACACCGGGGAGCTGTTTTTT
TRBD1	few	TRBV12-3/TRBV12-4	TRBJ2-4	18	CASSLSPRQGAAKNIQYF	TGTGCCAGCAGTTTATCCCCCAGACAGGGGGCTGCCAAAAACATTCAGTACTTC
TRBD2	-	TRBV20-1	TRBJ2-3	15	CSARVVAGGEDTQYF	TGCAGTGCTAGAGTCGTAGCGGGGGGAGAAGATACGCAGTATTTT